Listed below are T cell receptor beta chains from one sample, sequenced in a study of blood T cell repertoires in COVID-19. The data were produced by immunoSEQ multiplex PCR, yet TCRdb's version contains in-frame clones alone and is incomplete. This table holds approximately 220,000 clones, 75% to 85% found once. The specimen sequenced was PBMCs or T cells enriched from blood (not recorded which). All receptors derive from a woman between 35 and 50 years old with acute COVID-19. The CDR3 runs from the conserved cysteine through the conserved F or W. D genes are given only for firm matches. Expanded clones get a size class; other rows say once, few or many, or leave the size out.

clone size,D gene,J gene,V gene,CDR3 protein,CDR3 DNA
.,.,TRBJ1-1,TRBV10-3,CAISQGIGTTEAFF,TGTGCCATCAGCCAGGGGATAGGAACCACTGAAGCTTTCTTT
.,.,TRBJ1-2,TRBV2,CASGRDADGYTF,TGTGCCAGCGGGCGGGACGCTGATGGCTACACCTTC
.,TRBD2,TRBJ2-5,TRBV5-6,CASSPSGRGETQYF,TGTGCCAGCAGCCCGAGCGGGAGAGGAGAGACCCAGTACTTC
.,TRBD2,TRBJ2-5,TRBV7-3,CASSLTRERETQYF,TGTGCCAGCAGCTTAACGCGGGAGCGAGAGACCCAGTACTTC
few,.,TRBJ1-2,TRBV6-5,CASRTDSKYYGYTF,TGTGCCAGCAGGACGGACAGCAAGTACTATGGCTACACCTTC
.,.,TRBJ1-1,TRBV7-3,CASSSIPTGPGTEAFF,TGTGCCAGCAGCTCCATCCCGACAGGACCCGGGACTGAAGCTTTCTTT
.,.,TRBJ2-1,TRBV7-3,CASGGLSSYNEQFF,TGTGCCAGCGGTGGACTAAGTTCCTACAATGAGCAGTTCTTC
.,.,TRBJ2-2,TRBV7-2,CASSPGQGRNTGELFF,TGTGCCAGCAGCCCAGGGCAGGGGAGGAACACCGGGGAGCTGTTTTTT
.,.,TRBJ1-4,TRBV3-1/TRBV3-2,CASSYGGATNEKLFF,TGTGCCAGCAGTTACGGAGGTGCAACTAATGAAAAACTGTTTTTT
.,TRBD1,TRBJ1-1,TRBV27,CASSSTGGEVWTEAFF,TGTGCCAGCAGTTCAACAGGGGGCGAAGTATGGACTGAAGCTTTCTTT
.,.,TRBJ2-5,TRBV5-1,CASSLVGGDDTQYF,TGCGCCAGCAGCTTAGTAGGAGGGGATGACACCCAGTACTTC
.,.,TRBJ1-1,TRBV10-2,CASSNPGVAEAFF,TGCGCCAGCAGTAATCCGGGGGTGGCTGAAGCTTTCTTT
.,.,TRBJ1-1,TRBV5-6,CASSPARGQNTEAFF,TGTGCCAGCAGTCCCGCGCGGGGGCAGAACACTGAAGCTTTCTTT
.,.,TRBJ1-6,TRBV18,CASSPQRGNNSPLHF,TGTGCCAGCTCACCGCAGCGGGGGAACAATTCACCCCTCCACTTT
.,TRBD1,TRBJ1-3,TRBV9,CASSPPQGAGGNTIYF,TGTGCCAGCAGCCCACCCCAGGGGGCTGGTGGAAACACCATATATTTT
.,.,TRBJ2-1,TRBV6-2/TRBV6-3,CASSTPGRTGVLIEQFF,TGTGCCAGCAGCACCCCGGGCCGGACGGGGGTGCTCATTGAGCAGTTCTTC
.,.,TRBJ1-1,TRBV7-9,CASSLAQGYTEAFF,TGTGCCAGCAGCTTAGCCCAGGGTTACACTGAAGCTTTCTTT
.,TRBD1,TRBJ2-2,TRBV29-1,CSVVTGTGSLGELFF,TGCAGCGTTGTGACCGGGACAGGGAGCCTCGGGGAGCTGTTTTTT
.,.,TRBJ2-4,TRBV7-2,CASSLDRVRDIQYF,TGTGCCAGCAGCTTAGACAGGGTCAGGGACATTCAGTACTTC
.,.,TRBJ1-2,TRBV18,CASSPGGDGYGYTF,TGTGCCAGCTCACCGGGGGGAGATGGCTATGGCTACACCTTC
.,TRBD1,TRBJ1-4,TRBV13,CASSFLTGTGGSGRLFF,TGTGCCAGCAGCTTCCTCACCGGGACAGGGGGCTCGGGTCGTCTGTTTTTT
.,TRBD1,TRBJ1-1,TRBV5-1,CASSTQGLGEAFF,TGCGCCAGCAGCACACAGGGGCTGGGGGAAGCTTTCTTT
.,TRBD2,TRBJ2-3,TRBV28,CASSLLGSGRAKADTQYF,TGTGCCAGCAGTTTACTGGGTAGCGGGAGGGCCAAAGCAGATACGCAGTATTTT
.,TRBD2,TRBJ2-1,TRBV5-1,CASSLSGGAINEQFF,TGCGCCAGCAGCTTGAGCGGGGGGGCCATCAATGAGCAGTTCTTC
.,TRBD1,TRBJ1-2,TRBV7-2,CASSFSGTGGYGYTF,TGTGCCAGCAGCTTCTCCGGGACAGGGGGCTATGGCTACACCTTC
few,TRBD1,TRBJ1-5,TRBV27,CASSFRGRTDSNQPQHF,TGTGCCAGCAGTTTCAGGGGGCGTACTGATAGCAATCAGCCCCAGCATTTT